Sequencing of this TCR beta chain was carried out in a study of blood T cells in healthy people across ages. General study findings and limits: The authors considered diversity estimates from one million T cells to be underestimates. Both higher diversity and more naive CD4+ cells marked long-lived donors when set against aged donors.

This clonotype has a handful of counts. The antigen remains unidentified. The CDR3 has 13 amino acids. V trimming: 4 bases; J trimming: 2 bases; junction bases outside the gene matches: 1. The germline gives CDR1 DFQATT, CDR2 SNEGSKA (reference sequence). Together with a sample-barcoded 5' primer, a J-beta primer mix was included in a second PCR lasting about 6 to 11 cycles. MiXCR, applied by TCRdb to the 5' RACE reads, yields one record per CDR3 protein. This sample has 1.5 million to 1.9 million distinct CDR3 sequences, with roughly 43% found just once. The clonotype originates from a woman aged 18-30 years in good health. The chain joins TRBV20-1 to TRBJ1-2; 10 bases are a match to TRBD1. The sequencing input was blood. CDR3 sequence: CSAKGQGNYGYTF. The CDR3 bases are TGCAGTGCTAAGGGACAGGGGAACTATGGCTACACCTTC.